The present TCR beta chain was sequenced within a study of blood T cells in healthy people across ages. Donors ranged from about 6 to 95 years old and were healthy Caucasians in Russia. It was with a sample-barcoded 5' primer and a J-beta primer mix that a second PCR of roughly 6 to 11 cycles was run. In TCRdb, the 5' RACE reads were re-called with MiXCR into one record per CDR3 protein. The data show about 780,000 distinct CDR3 sequences, about 42% seen once. After removal of 9 bases from V and 5 bases from J, the junction contained 8 bases not matched to a gene. CDR1 and CDR2 from the germline V gene are KGHDR and SFDVKD. The CDR3 spans 15 residues.

The sequenced sample consisted of blood. The chain links TRBV24-1 to TRBJ2-2; TRBD2 matches at 10 bases. This receptor was identified in a man at least 80 years old in good health. CDR3 sequence reads: CATQKALAGTGELFF. The CDR3 region has the DNA TGTGCCACCCAAAAGGCACTAGCGGGGACCGGGGAGCTGTTTTTT.